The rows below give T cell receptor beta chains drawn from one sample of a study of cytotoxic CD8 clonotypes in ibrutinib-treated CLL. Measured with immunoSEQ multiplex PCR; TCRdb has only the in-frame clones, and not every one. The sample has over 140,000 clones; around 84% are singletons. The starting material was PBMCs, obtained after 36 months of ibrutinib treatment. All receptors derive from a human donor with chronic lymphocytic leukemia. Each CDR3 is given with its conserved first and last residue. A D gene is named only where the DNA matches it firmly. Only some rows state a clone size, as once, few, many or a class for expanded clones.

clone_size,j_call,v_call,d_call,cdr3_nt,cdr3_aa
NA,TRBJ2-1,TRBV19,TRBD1,TGTGCCAGTAGTATAGCCCCCCAGACAGGGATGTTAGGCTACAATGAGCAGTTCTTC,CASSIAPQTGMLGYNEQFF
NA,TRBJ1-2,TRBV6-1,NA,TGTGCCAGCAGTGAAGCTCCAGGAGGTGGCTACACCTTC,CASSEAPGGGYTF
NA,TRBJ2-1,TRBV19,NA,TGTGCCAGTAGAAGCGGAGTAAGCTCCTACAATGAGCAGTTCTTC,CASRSGVSSYNEQFF
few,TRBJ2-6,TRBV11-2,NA,TGTGCCAGCAGCACACAGGGTGCTGGGGCCAACGTCCTGACTTTC,CASSTQGAGANVLTF
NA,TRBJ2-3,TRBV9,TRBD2,TGTGCCAGCAGGACCGGGACTAGCGTCACAGATACGCAGTATTTT,CASRTGTSVTDTQYF
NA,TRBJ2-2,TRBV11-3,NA,TGTGCCAGCAGGCAGACAGGCAACACCGGGGAGCTGTTTTTT,CASRQTGNTGELFF
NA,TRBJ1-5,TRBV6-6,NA,TGTGCCAGCAGTTACCCACCAACGGGCAGCAATCAGCCCCAGCATTTT,CASSYPPTGSNQPQHF
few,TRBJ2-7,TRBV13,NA,TGTGCCAGCAGCGTTGGGGTTTACGAGCAGTACTTC,CASSVGVYEQYF
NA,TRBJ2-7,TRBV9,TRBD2,TGTGCCAGCAGCCGTAGCGGGAACCCCCGCGACGAGCAGTACTTC,CASSRSGNPRDEQYF
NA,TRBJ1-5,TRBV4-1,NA,TGCGCCAGCAGCCAAGAAGTAGGTGGCAATCAGCCCCAGCATTTT,CASSQEVGGNQPQHF
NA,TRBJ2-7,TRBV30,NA,TGTGCCTGGAGCGGGGCTAGCGAGGACTACGAGCAGTACTTC,CAWSGASEDYEQYF
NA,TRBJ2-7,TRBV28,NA,TGTGCCAGCAGTTTTGAGGTCGCGGGTTTGGACGAGCAGTACTTC,CASSFEVAGLDEQYF
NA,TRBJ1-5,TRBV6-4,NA,TGTGCCAGCAGAGGACGAGGTTTCAATCAGCCCCAGCATTTT,CASRGRGFNQPQHF
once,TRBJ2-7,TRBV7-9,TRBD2,TGTGCCAGCAGCGTACCCGGGACTAGAAGCGAGCAGTACTTC,CASSVPGTRSEQYF
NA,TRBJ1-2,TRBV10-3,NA,TGTGCCATCAGTGAGTCGGGGGGAAGCTTATGGGGCTACACCTTC,CAISESGGSLWGYTF
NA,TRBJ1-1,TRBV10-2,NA,TGCGCCAGCAGAACGGACAGCCTTAACACTGAAGCTTTCTTT,CASRTDSLNTEAFF
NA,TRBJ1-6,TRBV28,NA,TGTGCCAGCGGAACAGGGAGGTCCTATAATTCACCCCTCCACTTT,CASGTGRSYNSPLHF
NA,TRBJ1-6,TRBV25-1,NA,TGTGCCAGCAGTCGGGCCCCAGGTTCACCCCTCCACTTT,CASSRAPGSPLHF
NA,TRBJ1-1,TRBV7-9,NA,TGTGCCAGCAGCATAGGACAGTACATGAACACTGAAGCTTTCTTT,CASSIGQYMNTEAFF
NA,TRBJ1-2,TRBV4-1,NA,TGCGCCAGCAGCCAGGCAGCAAGTGGATGGGGCTACACCTTC,CASSQAASGWGYTF
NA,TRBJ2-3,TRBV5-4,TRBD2,TGTGCCAGCAGACCGACTAGCGGGAGTTGGCATACGCAGTATTTT,CASRPTSGSWHTQYF
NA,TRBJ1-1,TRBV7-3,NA,TGTGCCAGCAGCTCGGGCAGGGCCCCTCTGACTGAAGCTTTCTTT,CASSSGRAPLTEAFF
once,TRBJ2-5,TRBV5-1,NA,TGCGCCAGCAGCTTGCGGGGGCAGGGGGAGACCCAGTACTTC,CASSLRGQGETQYF
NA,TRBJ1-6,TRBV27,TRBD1,TGTGCCAGCAGTTTATTCTGGACAGGGGGCTATAATTCACCCCTCCACTTT,CASSLFWTGGYNSPLHF
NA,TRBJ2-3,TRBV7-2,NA,TGTGCCAGCAGCTCAGGGGAGGGCACAGATACGCAGTATTTT,CASSSGEGTDTQYF
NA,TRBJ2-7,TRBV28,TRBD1,TGTGCCAGCAGAAATTCCGGGACAGGGGTCTACGAGCAGTACTTC,CASRNSGTGVYEQYF
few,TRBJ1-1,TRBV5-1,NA,TGCGCCAGCAGCTTGTTGGGGGCGGACAGTGGTATGGAAGCTTTCTTT,CASSLLGADSGMEAFF
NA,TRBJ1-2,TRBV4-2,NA,TGTGCCAGCAGCCAAAGCAGAGGGCTTTCCACCTATGGCTACACCTTC,CASSQSRGLSTYGYTF
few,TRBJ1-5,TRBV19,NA,TGTGCCAGTAGTTTCCTAAATCAGCCCCAGCATTTT,CASSFLNQPQHF